These 11 T cell receptor beta chains were all obtained from the same sample, sequenced in a study of cytomegalovirus exposure and HLA in healthy donors. Libraries were prepared by immunoSEQ multiplex PCR; TCRdb keeps only in-frame clonotypes and omits some of them. This sample has about 200,000 clones, with approximately 82% found just once. What was sequenced was PBMCs. These receptors originate from a woman under 30 in good health and CMV-seronegative.

The V gene is TRBV5-4, the J gene TRBJ2-1; TRBD1 agrees at 9 bases. Germline-derived CDR1 and CDR2 are SGHNT and YYREEE (reference sequence). After removal of 3 bases from V and 8 bases from J, the junction contained 3 bases not matched to a gene. The CDR3 has 13 residues. CDR3 amino acids: CASSSDRGDEQFF. For the CDR3, the DNA is TGTGCCAGCAGCTCGGACAGGGGCGATGAGCAGTTCTTC.

V and J are TRBV10-3 and TRBJ1-3, with TRBD1 as a possible D gene (6 bases). Germline CDR1 and CDR2: ENHRY and SYGVKD. The CDR3 covers 15 residues. Trimming removed 10 bases from V and 0 bases from J, with 16 bases in between. This CDR3 reads CATGGGPFSGNTIYF. The CDR3 nucleotides read TGTGCCACCGGGGGGGGCCCGTTCTCTGGAAACACCATATATTTT.

The J gene is TRBJ1-1, the V gene TRBV9; no clear D gene. The length of the CDR3 is 12 residues. CDR1 and CDR2 from the germline V gene are SGDLS and YYNGEE. The ends were cut back, 0 bases at V and 9 bases at J, with 9 bases in the middle. CDR3 DNA sequence: TGTGCCAGCAGCGTAGAGGGCGGGAAAGCTTTCTTT. This encodes CASSVEGGKAFF.

This clone was detected only once. One end of the junction is discordant with germline, which a read error may explain. The rearrangement joins TRBV7-2 to TRBJ1-4; D remains unclear. The CDR3 is made up of 14 amino acids. Germline V CDR1 and CDR2: SGHTA, FQGNSA. In DNA form, the CDR3 reads TGTGCCAGCAGCCCCCAATCGTCTAACGAAAAACTGTTTTTT. Amino acids: CASSPQSSNEKLFF.

The chain couples TRBV7-9 to TRBJ1-2, with D perhaps matching TRBD1 (5 bases). Looked up from germline, CDR1 is SEHNR and CDR2 is FQNEAQ (reference sequence). The CDR3 covers 13 residues. The V and J ends lost 5 bases and 5 bases respectively, with 12 bases between them. This chain's CDR3 is CASSRDRYYGYTF. Written as DNA, the CDR3 is TGTGCCAGCAGCCGGGACCGTTATTATGGCTACACCTTC.

J is TRBJ2-3 and V is TRBV2, with TRBD2 matching over 9 bases. CDR3 length: 15 amino acids. Germline values: CDR1 SNHLY, CDR2 FYNNEI. J was trimmed by 4 bases and V by 3 bases; bases with no gene match: 5. The CDR3 DNA reads as TGTGCCAGCAGTGAGGCGCGGGGGGGGGCAGATACGCAGTATTTT. This codes for CASSEARGGADTQYF.

The J gene is TRBJ1-1, the V gene TRBV4-1; weak D call: TRBD1 (5 bases). CDR3 length equals 14 residues. With 2 bases removed from V and 2 bases from J, the gap between germline ends came to 9 bases. In germline, CDR1 is MGHRA, CDR2 YSYEKL. DNA of the CDR3: TGCGCCAGCAGCCAACCGCAGGGTAACACTGAAGCTTTCTTT. Its protein is CASSQPQGNTEAFF.

The DNA of the CDR3 is TGTGCCAGCAGTTACGAACGATACTACGAGCAGTACTTC. This gives the protein CASSYERYYEQYF. The V and J genes are TRBV6-6 and TRBJ2-7; D uncertain. Germline V gene sequence: CDR1 MNHNY, CDR2 SVGAGI (reference sequence). The CDR3 covers 13 residues. Trimming removed 2 bases at V and 3 bases at J, with 8 bases between.

This chain joins TRBV27 and TRBJ2-3; 10 bases match TRBD2. The germline CDR1 and CDR2 sequences are MNHEY and SMNVEV (reference sequence). The CDR3 totals 14 residues. The junction had 4 bases not matched to a gene; V was cut back by 2 bases and J by 8 bases. This CDR3 reads CASSLSGGAGTQYF. CDR3 bases: TGTGCCAGCAGTTTAAGCGGGGGGGCCGGTACGCAGTATTTT.

This clone has just a few counts. The chain carries TRBV9 and TRBJ1-5; tentatively, D is TRBD1 (5 bases). This CDR3 has 14 residues. Germline loops: CDR1 SGDLS, CDR2 YYNGEE. V lost 3 bases, J lost 6 bases, and 13 bases lay in between. The CDR3 spells CASSGNAGSQPQHF. The CDR3 DNA is TGTGCCAGCAGCGGGAATGCAGGGTCTCAGCCCCAGCATTTT.

The chain uses TRBV6-1 and TRBJ1-4; weak D call: TRBD1 (6 bases). Germline-derived CDR1 and CDR2 are MNHNS and SASEGT. V gave up 11 bases and J gave up 8 bases, with 15 bases separating them. The CDR3 is made up of 12 amino acids. CDR3 in DNA: TGTGCCGTCGGGGGCGAGAGGGAAAAACTGTTTTTT. Translation gives CAVGGEREKLFF.